The rows below give T cell receptor beta chains drawn from one sample of a study of T cells in Graves' hyperthyroidism and ophthalmopathy. One entry per CDR3 protein results from TCRdb running MiXCR on the multiplex PCR reads. Here the sample spans a few hundred thousand distinct CDR3 sequences, approximately 48% being singletons. Sequencing input: peripheral blood or thyroid tissue (not recorded which). The receptors stem from an adult woman with Graves' disease, either hyperthyroidism or ophthalmopathy (not recorded which). The CDR3 runs from the conserved cysteine through the conserved F or W. A D gene is named only where the DNA matches it firmly. Clone size is stated in some rows and not others, as once, few, many or a class when expanded.

CDR3: CASNPTGLVSYNEQFF
DNA: TGTGCCAGCAACCCCACAGGGTTAGTAAGCTACAATGAGCAGTTCTTC
J: TRBJ2-1
size: .
D: .
V: TRBV2

CDR3: CAISESQNNEKLFF
DNA: TGTGCCATCAGTGAAAGCCAGAATAATGAAAAACTGTTTTTT
J: TRBJ1-4
size: many
D: .
V: TRBV10-3

CDR3: CSVEGRFYGYTF
DNA: TGCAGCGTTGAAGGGAGGTTCTATGGCTACACCTTC
J: TRBJ1-2
size: few
D: .
V: TRBV29-1

CDR3: CSAYPTGATGELFF
DNA: TGCAGTGCTTACCCGACAGGGGCGACCGGGGAGCTGTTTTTT
J: TRBJ2-2
size: .
D: TRBD1
V: TRBV20-1

CDR3: CASSQGTFIGTEAFF
DNA: TGTGCCAGCAGCCAAGGGACCTTCATCGGAACTGAAGCTTTCTTT
J: TRBJ1-1
size: .
D: .
V: TRBV3-1

CDR3: CASSSGTTRENQYF
DNA: TGTGCCAGCAGTTCCGGGACTACGCGAGAGAACCAGTACTTC
J: TRBJ2-5
size: .
D: TRBD2
V: TRBV7-8

CDR3: CASSEAGGQDRETQYF
DNA: TGTGCCAGCAGTGAGGCGGGAGGGCAAGACAGGGAGACCCAGTACTTC
J: TRBJ2-5
size: .
D: TRBD2
V: TRBV25-1

CDR3: CASSTDSFYEQYF
DNA: TGTGCCAGCAGTACCGACAGTTTCTACGAGCAGTACTTC
J: TRBJ2-7
size: many
D: .
V: TRBV2

CDR3: CAISETDRPGQSMNTEAFF
DNA: TGTGCCATCAGTGAGACCGACAGGCCGGGACAGAGCATGAACACTGAAGCTTTCTTT
J: TRBJ1-1
size: .
D: TRBD1
V: TRBV10-3

CDR3: CAISESVGVTQPQHF
DNA: TGCGCCATCAGTGAGTCCGTGGGGGTGACCCAGCCCCAGCATTTT
J: TRBJ1-5
size: .
D: .
V: TRBV10-3

CDR3: CASSTMGAGGYTF
DNA: TGCGCCAGCAGCACCATGGGGGCTGGGGGCTACACCTTC
J: TRBJ1-2
size: .
D: .
V: TRBV4-1

CDR3: CASSVELGTPPEAFF
DNA: TGTGCCAGCAGCGTAGAACTCGGGACACCACCTGAAGCTTTCTTT
J: TRBJ1-1
size: .
D: .
V: TRBV9

CDR3: CASSVPPTISYEQYF
DNA: TGCGCCAGCAGTGTGCCCCCAACGATCTCCTACGAGCAGTACTTC
J: TRBJ2-7
size: few
D: .
V: TRBV10-2

CDR3: CASSPGDGNTF
DNA: TGTGCCAGCAGCCCAGGGGATGGAAACACCTTC
J: TRBJ1-2
size: .
D: .
V: TRBV7-9

CDR3: CASSWFGSQETQYF
DNA: TGTGCCAGCAGTTGGTTTGGAAGCCAAGAGACCCAGTACTTC
J: TRBJ2-5
size: once
D: .
V: TRBV2

CDR3: CASSASGQGLQETQYF
DNA: TGTGCCAGCAGCGCCTCGGGACAGGGGCTCCAAGAGACCCAGTACTTC
J: TRBJ2-5
size: .
D: TRBD1
V: TRBV9

CDR3: CASSFYLDEKLFF
DNA: TGTGCCAGCAGTTTTTATTTGGACGAAAAACTGTTTTTT
J: TRBJ1-4
size: .
D: .
V: TRBV12-3/TRBV12-4

CDR3: CASSLESGPYEQYF
DNA: TGCGCCAGCAGCTTGGAGTCAGGACCCTACGAGCAGTACTTC
J: TRBJ2-7
size: .
D: .
V: TRBV5-1

CDR3: CASCLGGARAETQYF
DNA: TGTGCCAGCTGTTTGGGGGGAGCACGGGCAGAGACCCAGTACTTC
J: TRBJ2-5
size: many
D: .
V: TRBV7-2

CDR3: CASSPSSEAGVSNQPQHF
DNA: TGTGCCAGCAGCCCCTCCAGTGAGGCAGGAGTAAGCAATCAGCCCCAGCATTTT
J: TRBJ1-5
size: many
D: .
V: TRBV7-9

CDR3: CATSSGTGGKNQPQHF
DNA: TGTGCCACCAGCAGTGGGACAGGGGGGAAAAATCAGCCCCAGCATTTT
J: TRBJ1-5
size: .
D: TRBD1
V: TRBV15

CDR3: CASSLWEGMDSNYGYAF
DNA: TGTGCCAGCAGCTTGTGGGAGGGGATGGACTCCAACTATGGCTACGCCTTC
J: TRBJ1-2
size: .
D: .
V: TRBV7-8

CDR3: CASSQSLAGTEAFF
DNA: TGTGCCAGCAGCCAATCTCTGGCGGGAACTGAAGCTTTCTTT
J: TRBJ1-1
size: many
D: .
V: TRBV16

CDR3: CSVLGPVANYGYTF
DNA: TGCAGCGTCCTCGGGCCTGTAGCTAACTATGGCTACACCTTC
J: TRBJ1-2
size: .
D: .
V: TRBV29-1

CDR3: CASTVLTGGGSPLHF
DNA: TGTGCCAGCACTGTACTAACGGGTGGAGGTTCACCCCTCCACTTT
J: TRBJ1-6
size: .
D: .
V: TRBV12-3/TRBV12-4

CDR3: CASSRDRAETQYF
DNA: TGTGCCAGCAGCCGAGACAGGGCAGAGACCCAGTACTTC
J: TRBJ2-5
size: many
D: TRBD1
V: TRBV14

CDR3: CASSLAGRDGAFF
DNA: TGTGCCAGCAGCTTAGCTGGTAGGGACGGAGCTTTCTTT
J: TRBJ1-1
size: .
D: .
V: TRBV11-2

CDR3: CASSLYKNTEAFF
DNA: TGTGCCAGCAGCTTGTATAAAAACACTGAAGCTTTCTTT
J: TRBJ1-1
size: many
D: .
V: TRBV5-4